This T cell receptor beta chain was identified during a study of T cell changes during pregnancy in multiple sclerosis. Germline V gene sequence: CDR1 SQVTM, CDR2 ANQGSEA. The V end lost 0 bases, the J end lost 1 base, and 12 bases lay between the germline ends. The length of the CDR3 is 16 residues. The table lists this clone with a few counts. The table came from immunoSEQ multiplex PCR; TCRdb's copy has only in-frame clones and leaves some out. Of tens of thousands of clones listed, about 94% were seen once; the top ten hold about 4.5%. The sample was CD8+ T cells from peripheral blood mononuclear cells, taken in the first trimester of pregnancy. The sequence derives from a female donor with multiple sclerosis, enrolled in a pregnancy study. The V and J genes are TRBV29-1 and TRBJ2-2; tentatively, D is TRBD2 (6 bases). Here the CDR3 reads CSVEEPGLKNTGELFF. CDR3 DNA sequence: TGCAGCGTTGAAGAACCGGGACTGAAGAACACCGGGGAGCTGTTTTTT.